These 17 T cell receptor beta chains came from one sample sequenced in a study of blood T cell repertoires in COVID-19. Sequenced by immunoSEQ multiplex PCR; TCRdb stores in-frame clones only, minus some. This sample has about 130,000 clones, with more than 70% found just once. Material: peripheral blood. The receptors originated from a human donor in a cohort sampled during active COVID-19.

The V and J genes are TRBV4-1 and TRBJ2-7; 12 bases line up with TRBD1. The CDR3 extends over 17 amino acids. The germline CDR1 and CDR2 sequences are MGHRA and YSYEKL. Losses at the gene ends were 1 base for V and 4 bases for J; bases not matched to a gene: 8. Written as DNA, the CDR3 is TGCGCCAGCAGCCAAGGCTCCGGGACAGGGGGCTTATACGAGCAGTACTTC. This sequence encodes CASSQGSGTGGLYEQYF.

This clone was detected a few times. The CDR3 loop is CASSQDLYTEAFF. In DNA form, the CDR3 reads TGTGCCAGCAGCCAAGATCTGTACACTGAAGCTTTCTTT. V usage is TRBV14 and J usage is TRBJ1-1; D is ambiguous. This CDR3 spans 13 amino acids. CDR1 and CDR2 (germline): SGHDN, FVKESK. Trimming removed 0 bases from V and 3 bases from J, with 5 bases in between.

The chain carries TRBV28 and TRBJ1-1; a weak D match, TRBD1 (5 bases). V lost 6 bases to trimming and J lost 4 bases, with 12 bases between them. Germline assignment: CDR1 MDHEN and CDR2 SYDVKM. The CDR3 is made up of 13 amino acids. Here the CDR3 DNA reads TGTGCCAGCAGCCCAAGACAGCTCACTGAAGCTTTCTTT. Amino acids: CASSPRQLTEAFF.

The rearrangement uses TRBV11-3 and TRBJ2-5; D remains ambiguous. Germline CDR1 and CDR2: SGHNT and YENEEA. CDR3 length: 13 amino acids. The ends were cut back, 5 bases at V and 0 bases at J, with 7 bases in the middle. The CDR3 sequence is CASSRSDQETQYF. The CDR3 region has the DNA TGTGCCAGCAGCCGGTCCGACCAAGAGACCCAGTACTTC.

This clone was seen only a few times. The V and J genes are TRBV7-2 and TRBJ1-2; D is unresolved. CDR1 is SGHTA, CDR2 FQGNSA, per germline. V lost 2 bases, J lost 5 bases, and 12 bases lay in between. CDR3 length equals 14 residues. Written as DNA, the CDR3 is TGTGCCAGCAGCTTAAATGGAGCCCCGTATGGCTACACCTTC. Its protein is CASSLNGAPYGYTF.

The genes are TRBV6-6 and TRBJ1-5, with a weak D call TRBD1 (5 bases). The CDR3 runs to 14 residues. CDR1 and CDR2 from the germline V gene are MNHNY and SVGAGI (reference sequence). Between the trimmed V and J ends, which lost 6 bases and 7 bases, there was a span of 16 bases. CDR3 nucleotides: TGTGCCAGCAGCCCAGGGTTAGGTAGCCAGCCCCAGCATTTT. Its translation: CASSPGLGSQPQHF.

The genes are TRBV29-1 and TRBJ1-4; D gene unclear. Trimming removed 4 bases from V and 1 base from J, with 7 bases in between. Germline CDR1 reads SQVTM; CDR2 reads ANQGSEA. The CDR3 covers 13 residues. The CDR3 DNA is TGCAGCGTTGGTAGAGGAACTAATGAAAAACTGTTTTTT. Encoded protein: CSVGRGTNEKLFF.

This chain connects TRBV28 to TRBJ1-3; 9 nucleotides match TRBD1. Germline assignment: CDR1 MDHEN and CDR2 SYDVKM. The junction had 4 bases not matched to a gene; V was cut back by 7 bases and J by 0 bases. The CDR3 length is 15 residues. The chain's CDR3 is CASKGDRVSGNTIYF. The CDR3, as DNA: TGTGCCAGCAAAGGGGACAGGGTCTCTGGAAACACCATATATTTT.

This chain connects TRBV6-2 or TRBV6-3 to TRBJ2-5; 13 nucleotides line up with TRBD2. Losses at the gene ends were 5 bases for V and 4 bases for J; bases not matched to a gene: 13. CDR3 length: 18 residues. The germline gives CDR1 MNHEY, CDR2 SVGEGT. CDR3 bases: TGTGCCAGCAGTGCCGTCACTAGCGGGAGGGCCCTCGGAGAGACCCAGTACTTC. This encodes CASSAVTSGRALGETQYF.

The table lists this clone with a count of one. The V and J genes are TRBV4-3 and TRBJ2-7; 10 bases are shared with TRBD2. Germline CDR1 and CDR2: LGHNA and YSLEER. CDR3 length: 16 amino acids. V trimming: 2 bases; J trimming: 6 bases; junction bases outside the gene matches: 10. The CDR3 loop reads CASSQSLGTSVIEQYF. CDR3 in DNA: TGCGCCAGCAGCCAAAGTCTTGGGACTAGCGTAATCGAGCAGTACTTC.

V usage is TRBV28 and J usage is TRBJ1-3, with D perhaps matching TRBD1 (6 bases). Trimming removed 5 bases from V and 6 bases from J, with 11 bases in between. Germline-derived CDR1 and CDR2 are MDHEN and SYDVKM. This CDR3 comprises 13 residues. CDR3 amino acids: CASSPRTENTIYF. CDR3 nucleotides: TGTGCCAGCAGTCCTCGGACAGAAAACACCATATATTTT.

CDR3 loop: CASSLGLAGGYNEQFF. In DNA form, the CDR3 reads TGTGCCAGCAGTTTAGGACTAGCGGGAGGTTACAATGAGCAGTTCTTC. The gene calls are TRBV28 and TRBJ2-1, with 14 bases that match TRBD2. V was pared by 2 bases and J by 4 bases, with 1 base of the junction left unmatched. The CDR3 runs 16 residues. Per the germline V gene, CDR1 is MDHEN and CDR2 is SYDVKM.

This clone was detected a few times. CDR3 region: CAISAYGARSSYEQYF. For the CDR3, the DNA is TGTGCCATCAGTGCCTACGGCGCCCGGAGCTCCTACGAGCAGTACTTC. The genes are TRBV10-3 and TRBJ2-7, with no clear D. CDR3 length: 16 amino acids. V was trimmed by 4 bases and J by 0 bases, leaving 16 bases between them. Germline CDR1 ENHRY, CDR2 SYGVKD.

This clone has a handful of counts. This chain uses TRBV9 with TRBJ2-2, with 10 nucleotides matching TRBD1. J was trimmed by 4 bases and V by 2 bases; bases with no gene match: 8. The CDR3 covers 17 residues. Per germline, CDR1 SGDLS and CDR2 YYNGEE. DNA for the CDR3: TGTGCCAGCAGCGTCCCGTCCGACAGGGGGCTCACCGGGGAGCTGTTTTTT. Its translation is CASSVPSDRGLTGELFF.

V is TRBV28 and J is TRBJ1-2; the match to TRBD1 covers 9 bases. The CDR3 runs 19 residues. Germline CDR1 MDHEN, CDR2 SYDVKM. V was clipped by 7 bases and J by 8 bases; unmatched bases: 26. CDR3 nucleotides: TGTGCCAGCAAAGGGCCGCGGGGCGTCCCGGGACAGGGTTTGGGGGGCTACACCTTC. Translating gives CASKGPRGVPGQGLGGYTF.

The rearrangement links TRBV18 to TRBJ1-3; D gene unclear. Germline assignment: CDR1 KGHSH and CDR2 LQKENI. Trimming shortened V by 5 bases and J by 0 bases, and 11 bases separated the two germline ends. The CDR3 is 15 residues long. CDR3 loop: CASSVGESSGNTIYF. The CDR3 DNA reads TGTGCCAGCTCAGTCGGTGAGAGCTCTGGAAACACCATATATTTT.

The table lists this clone with a count of one. V usage is TRBV3-1 (or the pseudogene TRBV3-2) and J usage is TRBJ2-4, with 9 bases lining up with TRBD2. Germline CDR1 and CDR2: LGHDT and YNNKEL (reference sequence). The CDR3 is 17 amino acids. V was clipped by 0 bases and J by 1 base; unmatched bases: 4. CDR3 residues: CASSQDSGSGAKNIQYF. The DNA for the CDR3 is TGTGCCAGCAGCCAAGATAGCGGGAGTGGGGCCAAAAACATTCAGTACTTC.